These 17 T cell receptor beta chains came from one sample sequenced in a study of long-term antiretroviral therapy in people with HIV. Samples were assayed with immunoSEQ v3.0 at survey level. Using immunoSEQ multiplex PCR, the repertoire was profiled, and TCRdb retains in-frame clones only, with some absent. This sample has tens of thousands of clones; nearly 95% occur once, and the top ten carry 7% to 9%. Specimen: unsorted PBMCs, collected about 6.6 years after starting antiretroviral therapy. All receptors derive from a man under 40 with HIV.

The chain couples TRBV7-9 to TRBJ1-2, with unresolved D. This CDR3 has 13 residues. Germline CDR1 and CDR2: SEHNR and FQNEAQ (reference sequence). Between the trimmed V and J ends, which lost 1 base and 7 bases, there was a span of 10 bases. The CDR3 loop is CASSLGREGGYTF. The CDR3, as DNA: TGTGCCAGCAGCTTAGGAAGGGAAGGTGGCTACACCTTC.

The gene calls are TRBV28 and TRBJ2-7; D not resolved. The germline V gene encodes CDR1 MDHEN and CDR2 SYDVKM. There are 12 residues in the CDR3. V was cut by 3 bases and J by 3 bases, with 6 bases left in between. CDR3 nucleotides: TGTGCCAGCAGTTTGTCCCTCTACGAGCAGTACTTC. This encodes CASSLSLYEQYF. The whole variable domain, remainder taken from reference TRBV28 and TRBJ2-7, is DVKVTQSSRYLVKRTGEKVFLECVQDMDHENMFWYRQDPGLGLRLIYFSYDVKMKEKGDIPEGYSVSREKKERFSLILESASTNQTSMYLCASSLSLYEQYFGPGTRLTVT.

This chain joins TRBV6-1 and TRBJ1-5; 8 bases fit TRBD1. V gave up 4 bases and J gave up 5 bases; unmatched junction bases: 1. Per germline, CDR1 MNHNS and CDR2 SASEGT. This CDR3 has 13 residues. CDR3 region: CASSVTGDQPQHF. The CDR3 coding sequence is TGTGCCAGCAGTGTGACAGGGGATCAGCCCCAGCATTTT.

The rearrangement uses TRBV27 and TRBJ2-1; 10 bases are shared with TRBD2. This CDR3 spans 16 amino acids. The germline gives CDR1 MNHEY, CDR2 SMNVEV (reference sequence). V dropped 0 bases and J dropped 9; count of bases not matched to a gene: 8. The CDR3, as DNA: TGTGCCAGCAGTTTATCTCCTAGCGGGAGTATCAGTGAGCAGTTCTTC. Protein sequence: CASSLSPSGSISEQFF.

V and J are TRBV9 and TRBJ2-2, with 7 bases matching TRBD2. The ends lost 0 bases at V and 6 bases at J; junction bases unmatched: 5. The CDR3 length is 15 residues. In germline, CDR1 is SGDLS, CDR2 YYNGEE. In nucleotides, the CDR3 is TGTGCCAGCAGCGTAGAGACTAGCATTTCCGGGGAGCTGTTTTTT. It translates to CASSVETSISGELFF.

The V and J genes are TRBV27 and TRBJ2-3; D is undetermined. The CDR3 has 11 amino acids. Germline V gene sequence: CDR1 MNHEY, CDR2 SMNVEV (reference sequence). V lost 9 bases and J lost 3, with 7 bases in between. For the CDR3, the DNA is TGTGCCAGGAATGCGACAGATACGCAGTATTTT. Amino acids: CARNATDTQYF.

The rearrangement links TRBV5-1 to TRBJ2-2; tentatively, D is TRBD1 or TRBD2 (5 bases each). The CDR3 totals 14 residues. The V gene lost 3 bases and the J gene lost 5 bases, with 11 bases spanning the gap. Germline V gene data show CDR1 as SGHRS and CDR2 as YFSETQ. CDR3: CASSWRGETGELFF. The CDR3 DNA sequence: TGCGCCAGCAGCTGGAGAGGGGAGACCGGGGAGCTGTTTTTT.

In its sample, this clone was seen once. The V gene is TRBV19, the J gene TRBJ1-2; weak D call: TRBD1 (6 bases). Germline V CDR1 and CDR2: LNHDA, SQIVND (reference sequence). The CDR3 runs 14 residues. V was clipped by 1 base and J by 5 bases, with 11 bases between them. CDR3 loop: CASSIVGRGYGYTF. The CDR3 DNA follows: TGTGCCAGTAGTATAGTAGGCAGGGGATATGGCTACACCTTC.

This rearrangement joins TRBV27 to TRBJ1-2; 7 nucleotides match TRBD1. V lost 6 bases, J lost 0 bases, and 7 bases stayed unmatched. This CDR3 is 15 amino acids long. The germline gives CDR1 MNHEY, CDR2 SMNVEV (reference sequence). The CDR3 coding sequence is TGTGCCAGCAGGGAAGAGACAGGGACTAACTATGGCTACACCTTC. Its translation is CASREETGTNYGYTF.

The genes are TRBV6-5 and TRBJ2-1; perhaps TRBD1 as D (6 bases). V was pared by 0 bases and J by 4 bases, with 7 bases between. The CDR3 runs to 14 residues. Germline V CDR1 and CDR2: MNHEY, SVGAGI. CDR3 DNA: TGTGCCAGCAGTTACTCGAGGGGGTACAATGAGCAGTTCTTC. It specifies CASSYSRGYNEQFF.

This chain links TRBV5-5 with TRBJ1-5; D is uncertain. CDR3 size: 14 residues. Germline CDR1 is SGHKS and CDR2 is YYEKEE (reference sequence). Trimming removed 0 bases from V and 4 bases from J, with 8 bases in between. CDR3 sequence (DNA): TGTGCCAGCAGCTTGGAGGGTCGGAATCAGCCCCAGCATTTT. It is translated as CASSLEGRNQPQHF.

The V and J genes are TRBV5-1 and TRBJ2-7; 10 nucleotides match TRBD1. This CDR3 spans 15 amino acids. The germline V gene encodes CDR1 SGHRS and CDR2 YFSETQ. The V and J ends lost 4 bases and 6 bases, in that order; junction bases with no gene match: 10. CDR3 sequence reads: CASSRGQGVRVEQYF. In DNA form, the CDR3 reads TGCGCCAGCAGCCGCGGACAGGGGGTTAGGGTCGAGCAGTACTTC.

V and J are TRBV6-5 and TRBJ1-5; D is uncertain. Trimming took off 6 bases at V and 4 bases at J, with 10 bases between the two ends. Germline CDR1 and CDR2: MNHEY and SVGAGI. This CDR3 has 13 amino acids. CDR3 in amino acids: CASSNHINQPQHF. CDR3 DNA: TGTGCCAGCAGCAACCACATTAATCAGCCCCAGCATTTT.

V and J are TRBV9 and TRBJ2-3; TRBD2 agrees at 8 bases. J lost 6 bases, V lost 5 bases, and 17 bases had no gene match. The germline V gene has CDR1 SGDLS and CDR2 YYNGEE. There are 17 residues in the CDR3. Here the CDR3 DNA reads TGTGCCAGCAGTACACCAGCCCGGGGGGGCCGGATGGATACGCAGTATTTT. It encodes CASSTPARGGRMDTQYF.

The chain uses TRBV7-6 and TRBJ2-5; 8 positions match TRBD1. Trimming cost V 5 bases and J 4 bases; bases outside gene matches: 9. The CDR3 length is 15 residues. From germline, CDR1 is SGHVS and CDR2 FNYEAQ. CDR3 residues: CASSITGGGGETQYF. CDR3 coding DNA: TGTGCCAGCAGCATTACAGGGGGTGGGGGAGAGACCCAGTACTTC.

The chain links TRBV27 to TRBJ1-5, with TRBD1 matching over 7 bases. Germline V gene lookup returns CDR1 MNHEY and CDR2 SMNVEV (reference sequence). The J segment lost 7 bases and the V segment lost 6 bases, leaving 9 bases of the junction unmatched. CDR3 size: 14 residues. CDR3 sequence (DNA): TGTGCCAGCAGACCCACAGGGGCACGGCAGCCCCAGCATTTT. Amino acid sequence: CASRPTGARQPQHF.

The genes are TRBV27 and TRBJ1-5; maybe TRBD1 (5 bases). The CDR3 loop spans 13 amino acids. Trimming took off 3 bases at V and 11 bases at J, with 14 bases between the two ends. The germline gives CDR1 MNHEY, CDR2 SMNVEV (reference sequence). The CDR3: CASSFIREGSQHF. As DNA, the CDR3 is TGTGCCAGCAGTTTTATCCGGGAGGGGTCCCAGCATTTT.